The 19 T cell receptor beta chains below come from one sample, sequenced in a study of T cell changes during pregnancy in multiple sclerosis (dated 2019 in TCRdb). Library preparation was by the immunoSEQ multiplex PCR assay. Held by TCRdb, this immuneACCESS table contains in-frame sequences only and omits some clones. Under half of the omission traces to an unresolved V gene where checked; the cause of the rest is unknown. Present in this sample are roughly 67,000 clones, approximately 93% of which were seen just once. The ten largest clones capture more than 1.4% of the sample. The material was peripheral blood, obtained in the second trimester of pregnancy. Source of these receptors: a female donor with multiple sclerosis, enrolled in a pregnancy study.

V is TRBV7-3 and J is TRBJ2-1, with D possibly matching TRBD2 (6 bases). The germline V gene encodes CDR1 SGHTA and CDR2 FQGTGA. The V and J ends lost 1 base and 2 bases respectively, with 15 bases between them. This CDR3 spans 17 amino acids. In DNA form, the CDR3 reads TGTGCCAGCAGCTTAAGTGCTAGCGTTAGTCCCTACAATGAGCAGTTCTTC. It codes for CASSLSASVSPYNEQFF.

J is TRBJ1-1 and V is TRBV5-6; D possibly corresponds to TRBD1 (5 bases). Per germline, CDR1 SGHDT and CDR2 YYEEEE. This CDR3 region has 15 residues. The V end lost 3 bases, the J end lost 1 base, and 13 bases lay between the germline ends. The CDR3 sequence: CASSYEAGWNTEAFF. Written as DNA, the CDR3 is TGTGCCAGCAGCTACGAGGCAGGGTGGAACACTGAAGCTTTCTTT.

This chain uses TRBV6-1 with TRBJ1-2, with TRBD1 matching over 9 bases. Germline V gives CDR1 MNHNS, CDR2 SASEGT. With 3 bases clipped from V and 2 bases from J, the junction kept 13 bases outside the gene matches. The CDR3 loop spans 18 amino acids. The CDR3 DNA follows: TGTGCCAGCAGTGAGCTCCGGGACAGGGCCATGGGGAACTATGGCTACACCTTC. Translation gives CASSELRDRAMGNYGYTF.

The CDR3 sequence is CAWNGDTNYGYTF. CDR3 bases: TGTGCCTGGAATGGGGACACGAACTATGGCTACACCTTC. V usage is TRBV30 and J usage is TRBJ1-2; D possibly corresponds to TRBD1 (6 bases). The CDR3 covers 13 residues. Trimming removed 4 bases at V and 2 bases at J, with 11 bases between. Germline CDR1 GTSNPN, CDR2 SVGIG (reference sequence).

The gene calls are TRBV5-1 and TRBJ1-6; no definite D call. The V end lost 5 bases, the J end lost 7 bases, and 10 bases lay between the germline ends. The germline V gene has CDR1 SGHRS and CDR2 YFSETQ. This CDR3 region has 13 residues. The chain's CDR3 is CASRPAGNSPLHF. CDR3 DNA sequence: TGCGCCAGCAGACCCGCCGGGAATTCACCCCTCCACTTT. Drawing the rest from reference TRBV5-1 and TRBJ1-6, the complete variable domain is KAGVTQTPRYLIKTRGQQVTLSCSPISGHRSVSWYQQTPGQGLQFLFEYFSETQRNKGNFPGRFSGRQFSNSRSEMNVSTLELGDSALYLCASRPAGNSPLHFGNGTRLTVT.

This clone was observed a single time. This chain uses TRBV4-2 with TRBJ2-4, with TRBD2 matching over 12 bases. Germline CDR1 LGHNA, CDR2 YNFKEQ. The CDR3 loop spans 15 amino acids. V was clipped by 3 bases and J by 12 bases; unmatched bases: 9. CDR3 in DNA: TGTGCCAGCAGCCAGAATCCACTAGCGGGGGGAACTCAGTACTTC. Protein: CASSQNPLAGGTQYF.

The CDR3 nucleotides are TGCGCCAGCAGCCAAGAACGGCGGGAACCCCAGCATTTT. Protein product: CASSQERREPQHF. V gene TRBV4-3 combines with J gene TRBJ1-5, with D uncertain. This CDR3 spans 13 amino acids. V lost 0 bases and J lost 10, with 10 bases in between. The germline gives CDR1 LGHNA, CDR2 YSLEER.

The chain combines TRBV4-2 with TRBJ2-5, with D tentatively TRBD2 (6 bases). This CDR3 comprises 16 residues. Germline lookup yields CDR1 LGHNA and CDR2 YNFKEQ. V lost 1 base, J lost 2 bases, and 14 bases lay in between. CDR3 in amino acids: CASSQGPGGDQETQYF. The CDR3 nucleotides read TGTGCCAGCAGCCAAGGCCCCGGAGGGGATCAAGAGACCCAGTACTTC.

This chain uses TRBV5-1 with TRBJ2-3; TRBD2 matches 8 bases. Per germline, CDR1 SGHRS and CDR2 YFSETQ. The CDR3 extends over 16 amino acids. V was clipped by 0 bases and J by 1 base; unmatched bases: 4. The CDR3 DNA reads as TGCGCCAGCAGCTTGGCGGGGGGGCTGGGCACAGATACGCAGTATTTT. Amino acid sequence: CASSLAGGLGTDTQYF.

The sample holds one count of this clone. The rearrangement joins TRBV5-6 to TRBJ1-2, with TRBD1 matching over 9 bases. V dropped 4 bases and J dropped 7; count of bases not matched to a gene: 14. The V gene's germline CDR1 is SGHDT and CDR2 YYEEEE. This CDR3 region has 16 residues. The CDR3 region is CASSLRDREGVSGYTF. The CDR3 region has the DNA TGTGCCAGCAGCCTCCGGGACAGGGAGGGTGTCTCTGGCTACACCTTC.

The gene calls are TRBV27 and TRBJ1-1; the match to TRBD1 covers 9 bases. The germline V gene encodes CDR1 MNHEY and CDR2 SMNVEV (reference sequence). This CDR3 region has 16 residues. Trimming removed 3 bases from V and 1 base from J; junction bases left unmatched: 6. In DNA form, the CDR3 reads TGTGCCAGCAGTTTGACGGACAGGGGCTGGAACACTGAAGCTTTCTTT. This sequence encodes CASSLTDRGWNTEAFF.

The chain is built from TRBV7-6 and TRBJ2-7; D perhaps matches TRBD2 (5 bases). The CDR3 runs to 15 residues. V lost 1 base, J lost 0 bases, and 10 bases lay in between. CDR1 and CDR2 (germline): SGHVS, FNYEAQ. CDR3 sequence reads: CASSLEWESSYEQYF. CDR3 bases: TGTGCCAGCAGCTTAGAATGGGAGAGCTCCTACGAGCAGTACTTC.

The genes are TRBV5-6 and TRBJ2-3; TRBD2 is a possible D gene (6 bases). The germline V gene has CDR1 SGHDT and CDR2 YYEEEE. The CDR3 runs to 12 residues. V was trimmed by 7 bases and J by 10 bases, leaving 16 bases between them. CDR3 bases: TGTGCCAGCCGGGGGAGGCGAGGGGCGCAGTATTTT. Its translation is CASRGRRGAQYF.

This clone was found once. The V and J genes are TRBV19 and TRBJ2-1, with D tentatively TRBD2 (5 bases). From germline, CDR1 is LNHDA and CDR2 SQIVND (reference sequence). This CDR3 is built from 15 residues. Trimming removed 3 bases at V and 0 bases at J, with 9 bases between. The CDR3 region has the DNA TGTGCCAGTAGTATGACGGGGAGCTCCTACAATGAGCAGTTCTTC. This sequence encodes CASSMTGSSYNEQFF. The variable domain in full, with the rest retrieved from reference TRBV19 and TRBJ2-1, is DGGITQSPKYLFRKEGQNVTLSCEQNLNHDAMYWYRQDPGQGLRLIYYSQIVNDFQKGDIAEGYSVSREKKESFPLTVTSAQKNPTAFYLCASSMTGSSYNEQFFGPGTRLTVL.

The chain uses TRBV2 and TRBJ1-1; the D is unclear. Germline V lookup: CDR1 SNHLY, CDR2 FYNNEI. The length of the CDR3 is 13 residues. Trimming cost V 8 bases and J 4 bases, with 14 bases left between them. CDR3 bases: TGTGCCAGCCAGCTCTACGGCGGCACTGAAGCTTTCTTT. Protein sequence: CASQLYGGTEAFF.

The CDR3 loop is CASSDSSSGGADTQYF. The CDR3 bases are TGTGCCAGCAGTGACTCGAGTAGCGGGGGGGCCGATACGCAGTATTTT. This chain links TRBV6-4 with TRBJ2-3; 11 bases are a match to TRBD2. Trimming removed 0 bases from V and 6 bases from J; junction bases left unmatched: 5. Per the germline V gene, CDR1 is MRHNA and CDR2 is SNTAGT. This CDR3 contains 16 residues.

The chain joins TRBV18 to TRBJ1-3, with D tentatively TRBD1 (5 bases). The germline gives CDR1 KGHSH, CDR2 LQKENI. V was cut by 3 bases and J by 2 bases, with 11 bases left in between. The CDR3 consists of 15 residues. The CDR3 DNA is TGTGCCAGCTCACCCAGCGGGGGAACTGGAAACACCATATATTTT. Translated, it gives CASSPSGGTGNTIYF.

This rearrangement joins TRBV2 to TRBJ2-3; 11 positions agree with TRBD1. Germline assignment: CDR1 SNHLY and CDR2 FYNNEI. V trimming: 5 bases; J trimming: 4 bases; junction bases outside the gene matches: 2. This CDR3 is built from 14 residues. This CDR3 reads CASSMGQGADTQYF. The CDR3 DNA sequence: TGTGCCAGCAGTATGGGACAGGGGGCAGATACGCAGTATTTT.

V gene TRBV18 combines with J gene TRBJ1-2, with 12 bases fitting TRBD1. J gave up 3 bases and V 0 bases, and 8 bases lay outside the gene matches. Germline CDR1 and CDR2: KGHSH and LQKENI. The CDR3 length is 18 residues. The CDR3 DNA is TGTGCCAGCTCACCACCCGGGACAGGGGGCGATCCCCACTATGGCTACACCTTC. Translation gives CASSPPGTGGDPHYGYTF.